This T cell receptor (beta chain) was found in a study of T cell responses to AZD1222 COVID-19 vaccine (dated by TCRdb to about 2021). A note on the overall study: AZD1222 recipients whose second dose came at about 4 weeks and those whose second dose came at about 12 weeks were combined into one group, since spike-specific TCR depth and breadth did not differ between the two schedules. TCR sequencing covered roughly 230 trial participants: roughly 200 given two doses of AZD1222 and approximately 25 given two doses of MenACWY control vaccine. Trial participants were enrolled into age subgroups of 18-55, 56-69 and 70-plus years, which contained approximately 150, 28 and 58 TCR-sequenced participants, respectively.

The germline V gene (reference sequence) gives CDR1 as LGHDT and CDR2 as YNNKEL. Germline trimming: 3 bases from V, 3 bases from J; junction bases outside gene matches: 13. Including the terminal cysteine and phenylalanine, the CDR3 comprises 19 residues. Only the CDR3 DNA stays, 57 bases, in frame from base 1. The CDR3 regions of human TCRbeta chains were analyzed by immunosequencing. Per the source publication's procedure: TCRs in the repertoires were compared against a reference library of SARS-CoV-2-specific TCRs that had been generated with the MIRA antigen-specificity platform. Breadth was defined as the fraction of unique TCRs that were SARS-CoV-2-associated, and depth was defined as the fraction of total T cells that were SARS-CoV-2-associated. Using the MIRA data, each spike-specific TCR was assigned both to the spike region to which the TCR was reactive and to a CD4 or CD8 class. Log10-transformed breadth and depth values were compared by one-way ANOVA with Sidak's multiple comparisons tests. TCRdb carries this immuneACCESS record with in-frame sequences only. Its versions omit some clonotypes, under half of them owing to an unresolved V gene in the studies checked, with the rest unexplained. V, J and clone size reflect that table, while D and trimming were determined from the DNA. This sample has approximately 90,000 clones in its table, and roughly 90% of those were observed once. The ten largest clones take up over 7.5% of the sample.

The time point label for this specimen denotes: baseline before first vaccination. Vaccinee samples came from UK trials COV001 and COV002, including a single-blind randomized controlled phase 2/3 trial of AZD1222 (ChAdOx1 nCoV-19) in healthy adults. For TCRbeta chain sequencing, PBMC samples were collected from trial participants at day 0 and at day 28 after the second dose. Broader findings and caveats from the paper: Most participants were white British and females outnumbered males, and the authors suggested that clonal diversity may have been underestimated. A significant rise in spike-specific TCR breadth and depth was observed after two AZD1222 doses relative to day 0 and relative to MenACWY recipients. The whole spike protein was spanned by vaccine-associated CD4 TCRs, and dominant responses were seen in regions 160-218 and 743-854. Reportedly, close to half of the unique spike-specific TCRs recognized epitopes lying outside the regions that are mutated in the B.1.351 and B.1.1.7 variants. Because no day 14 peak-response samples were available, repertoires were characterized only after the peak T cell response. Conclusions about previously exposed vaccinees are limited, since just a handful of AZD1222 recipients were seropositive for SARS-CoV-2 at baseline. The 56-69-year group was small, and its depth increase did not reach significance, likely because of low power.

For this clone: Its specific antigen is unknown. One base away there is no much larger clone; base qualities are not given.

The sample was peripheral blood, taken on day 0 of AZD1222 vaccination. The rearrangement joined TRBV3-1 (or the pseudogene TRBV3-2) to TRBJ2-7; a stretch of 14 junction bases matches TRBD2. This clonotype originated in an adult in good health. CDR3 protein: CASSHTQPGLAGALYEQYF. The sequenced DNA is TGTGCCAGCAGCCACACTCAGCCGGGACTAGCGGGGGCCCTCTACGAGCAGTACTTC.